The 31 T cell receptor beta chains below come from one sample, sequenced in a study of regulatory T cells in long-lasting Graves disease. CDR3 regions were amplified by Arm-PCR using iRepertoire HTBI primers to build TCR beta libraries. TCRdb called the multiplex PCR reads again in MiXCR, with one record for every CDR3 protein. The sample carries about 530,000 distinct CDR3 sequences, 15% to 20% recorded once. As for time point: newly diagnosed GD, antithyroid drugs for less than 3 months. Following extraction of RNA from PBMCs, that RNA was used to make the TCR library. These data were likewise used in another study, on T cells in Graves' hyperthyroidism and ophthalmopathy.

The source was peripheral blood mononuclear cells (PBMCs), collected at new diagnosis, from a patient treated with antithyroid drugs. The receptors derive from a woman aged 35-65 years with Graves disease.

This clonotype occurred many times. This rearrangement joins TRBV19 to TRBJ1-1, with D possibly being TRBD1 (6 bases). Per germline, CDR1 LNHDA and CDR2 SQIVND (reference sequence). The CDR3 is 15 amino acids. V lost 9 bases and J 4 bases, leaving 21 bases between the germline ends. The CDR3 DNA follows: TGTGCCAGCTTCCCCACAGGGACGGGGGTCACTGAAGCTTTCTTT. Translated, it gives CASFPTGTGVTEAFF.

This clonotype appeared a few times. The gene calls are TRBV9 and TRBJ2-3, with D tentatively TRBD1 (7 bases). The germline V gene encodes CDR1 SGDLS and CDR2 YYNGEE. The ends were cut back, 2 bases at V and 2 bases at J, with 12 bases in the middle. The CDR3 has 15 residues. In DNA form, the CDR3 reads TGTGCCAGCAGCGTGGGCGGGACAGACACAGATACGCAGTATTTT. Its translation is CASSVGGTDTDTQYF.

This clonotype was counted at least ten times. This chain connects TRBV5-1 to TRBJ1-2; D gene unclear. CDR1 is SGHRS, CDR2 YFSETQ, per germline. The CDR3 is 14 residues long. Trimming pared 0 bases from V and 6 bases from J, leaving 12 bases between. The CDR3 spells CASSLDGGGNGYTF. CDR3 nucleotides: TGCGCCAGCAGCTTGGATGGTGGAGGGAATGGCTACACCTTC. The full variable domain, rest sourced from reference TRBV5-1 and TRBJ1-2, is KAGVTQTPRYLIKTRGQQVTLSCSPISGHRSVSWYQQTPGQGLQFLFEYFSETQRNKGNFPGRFSGRQFSNSRSEMNVSTLELGDSALYLCASSLDGGGNGYTFGSGTRLTVV.

This clonotype was picked up many times. The rearrangement links TRBV3-1 to TRBJ1-1; D remains ambiguous. V was shortened by 6 bases and J by 8 bases, with 16 bases between the two germline ends. In germline, CDR1 is LGHDT, CDR2 YNNKEL (reference sequence). The CDR3 is made up of 13 amino acids. CDR3 DNA: TGTGCCAGCAGTTACGGCATTGGATCAGAAGCTTTCTTT. Translation: CASSYGIGSEAFF.

The chain recombines TRBV6-2 or TRBV6-3 with TRBJ1-6; 8 nucleotides match TRBD1. The CDR3 is 15 residues long. The trim removed 4 bases at V and 8 bases at J, leaving 7 bases unmatched. Germline CDR1 and CDR2: MNHEY and SVGEGT. CDR3 region: CASSLTGARDSPLHF. The CDR3 DNA reads TGTGCCAGCAGTTTGACAGGGGCTCGGGATTCACCCCTCCACTTT.

The genes are TRBV11-3 and TRBJ2-4; D is unresolved. The V and J ends lost 3 bases and 3 bases respectively, with 9 bases between them. Germline V lookup: CDR1 SGHNT, CDR2 YENEEA. There are 14 residues in the CDR3. The CDR3 loop is CASSFGLGKNIQYF. The CDR3 DNA follows: TGTGCCAGCAGCTTCGGGCTGGGCAAAAACATTCAGTACTTC.

This clonotype was counted many times. The chain is built from TRBV27 and TRBJ1-2; the D gene is possibly TRBD1 (6 bases). The CDR3 consists of 13 residues. V lost 6 bases and J 5 bases, leaving 13 bases between the germline ends. Germline V gene sequence: CDR1 MNHEY, CDR2 SMNVEV (reference sequence). The CDR3 region is CASRSAGVYGYTF. In DNA, the CDR3 is TGTGCCAGCAGATCGGCAGGGGTTTATGGCTACACCTTC.

V gene TRBV7-2 combines with J gene TRBJ2-5; the D call may be TRBD1 or TRBD2 (5 bases each). CDR1 is SGHTA and CDR2 is FQGNSA in the germline V gene. With 5 bases removed from V and 5 bases from J, the gap between germline ends came to 18 bases. This CDR3 has 15 amino acids. The DNA of the CDR3 is TGTGCCAGCAGCCGGGGAATGGGACGTTGGGAGACCCAGTACTTC. Its protein is CASSRGMGRWETQYF. Drawing the rest from reference TRBV7-2 and TRBJ2-5, the complete variable domain is GAGVSQSPSNKVTEKGKDVELRCDPISGHTALYWYRQSLGQGLEFLIYFQGNSAPDKSGLPSDRFSAERTGGSVSTLTIQRTQQEDSAVYLCASSRGMGRWETQYFGPGTRLLVL.

This clonotype was recorded at least ten times. The V gene is TRBV3-1, the J gene TRBJ1-5; D remains ambiguous. The length of the CDR3 is 14 residues. V lost 1 base to trimming and J lost 5 bases, with 9 bases between them. Per germline, CDR1 LGHDT and CDR2 YNNKEL (reference sequence). CDR3 sequence reads: CASSQVGLDQPQHF. CDR3 coding DNA: TGTGCCAGCAGCCAAGTAGGGCTAGATCAGCCCCAGCATTTT.

This clonotype has ten or more counts. The rearrangement links TRBV28 to TRBJ2-5, with 7 bases matching TRBD1. CDR1 is MDHEN, CDR2 SYDVKM, per germline. CDR3 length: 15 amino acids. V trimming: 4 bases; J trimming: 3 bases; junction bases outside the gene matches: 8. The CDR3: CASSSTGSAKETQYF. The CDR3 DNA is TGTGCCAGCAGTTCGACAGGGAGCGCCAAAGAGACCCAGTACTTC.

This clonotype was recorded many times. The rearrangement links TRBV3-1 to TRBJ2-5, with TRBD2 identical over 8 bases. Losses at the gene ends were 0 bases for V and 5 bases for J; bases not matched to a gene: 8. From germline, CDR1 is LGHDT and CDR2 YNNKEL (reference sequence). This CDR3 contains 16 residues. The DNA of the CDR3 is TGTGCCAGCAGCCAAGAGTGGAAGCGGGGGAGTGAGACCCAGTACTTC. Protein product: CASSQEWKRGSETQYF.

A few counts support this clonotype. This may arise from a read error, as a much more abundant clone is one base away. The CDR3 does not close with the conserved phenylalanine or tryptophan, likely indicating a read error. The gene calls are TRBV28 and TRBJ1-1; a possible D gene is TRBD1 (6 bases). This CDR3 is 14 amino acids long. Trimming pared 6 bases from V and 2 bases from J, leaving 13 bases between. CDR1 is MDHEN and CDR2 is SYDVKM in the germline V gene. For the CDR3, the DNA is TGTGCCAGCAGACCAGGGGACCAAAACACTGAAGCTTTCCTT. It codes for CASRPGDQNTEAFL.

The CDR3 DNA reads TGTGCCAGCAGCCCAAGACAGGCCGGGGAGCTGTTTTTT. This gives the protein CASSPRQAGELFF. The chain has TRBV3-1 and TRBJ2-2, with D maybe TRBD1 (6 bases). Germline V gives CDR1 LGHDT, CDR2 YNNKEL (reference sequence). The CDR3 spans 13 residues. The V gene lost 4 bases and the J gene lost 6 bases, with 9 bases spanning the gap.

The chain has TRBV19 and TRBJ1-2; D gene unclear. The CDR3 consists of 14 residues. Between the trimmed V and J ends, which lost 6 bases and 2 bases, there was a span of 13 bases. Germline CDR1 reads LNHDA; CDR2 reads SQIVND (reference sequence). The CDR3 coding sequence is TGTGCCAGTAGGCTGACAATGGCCAACTATGGCTACACCTTC. It codes for CASRLTMANYGYTF.

Only a few counts were recorded for this clonotype. The DNA of the CDR3 is TGCAGTGCTAGGTCACAGCAAAACTCTGGAAACACCATATATTTT. Residues: CSARSQQNSGNTIYF. The chain joins TRBV20-1 to TRBJ1-3; D remains ambiguous. CDR3 length: 15 residues. V was cut by 3 bases and J by 0 bases, with 12 bases left in between. Germline values: CDR1 DFQATT, CDR2 SNEGSKA (reference sequence).

CDR3 residues: CASSQMWGATYEQYF. CDR3 sequence (DNA): TGCGCCAGCAGCCAAATGTGGGGGGCAACCTACGAGCAGTACTTC. The rearrangement joins TRBV4-1 to TRBJ2-7; D may correspond to TRBD1 or TRBD2 (6 bases each). The CDR3 loop spans 15 amino acids. V was pared by 2 bases and J by 2 bases, with 13 bases between. Per the germline V gene, CDR1 is MGHRA and CDR2 is YSYEKL.

This clonotype appeared many times. The chain combines TRBV30 with TRBJ1-1; 7 positions agree with TRBD1. The germline gives CDR1 GTSNPN, CDR2 SVGIG (reference sequence). V trimming: 2 bases; J trimming: 5 bases; junction bases outside the gene matches: 5. This CDR3 has 13 amino acids. CDR3 loop: CAWSKDRVTEAFF. The CDR3, as DNA: TGTGCCTGGAGTAAAGACAGGGTGACTGAAGCTTTCTTT.

This clonotype was found many times. The chain has TRBV2 and TRBJ2-3; perhaps TRBD2 as D (7 bases). Per germline, CDR1 SNHLY and CDR2 FYNNEI. V lost 8 bases and J 0 bases, leaving 12 bases between the germline ends. This CDR3 comprises 14 residues. Written as DNA, the CDR3 is TGTGCCAGCGGTCGGGGGGCCAGCACAGATACGCAGTATTTT. Translation: CASGRGASTDTQYF.

This chain uses TRBV30 with TRBJ1-2; D remains unclear. The CDR3 consists of 11 residues. Germline V gene lookup returns CDR1 GTSNPN and CDR2 SVGIG (reference sequence). V gave up 3 bases and J gave up 6 bases, with 8 bases separating them. The CDR3 reads CAWRGGDGYTF. CDR3 DNA sequence: TGTGCCTGGAGGGGTGGGGATGGCTACACCTTC.

The chain carries TRBV30 and TRBJ2-5; D gene ambiguous. CDR3 length equals 15 residues. CDR1 and CDR2 (germline): GTSNPN, SVGIG (reference sequence). The V end lost 0 bases, the J end lost 4 bases, and 15 bases lay between the germline ends. CDR3 in amino acids: CAWSVRAERAETQYF. In nucleotides, the CDR3 is TGTGCCTGGAGTGTACGGGCAGAAAGGGCAGAGACCCAGTACTTC.

This clonotype was observed a handful of times. V gene TRBV7-3 combines with J gene TRBJ1-4; D uncertain. The assigned J gene may be wrong: the sequence end matches TRBJ2-2 better. Looked up from germline, CDR1 is SGHTA and CDR2 is FQGTGA. This CDR3 region has 13 residues. CDR3 nucleotide sequence: TGTGCCAGCAGCGAGGATAGGGCCGGGGAGCTGTTTTTT. It encodes CASSEDRAGELFF.

This clonotype was seen a handful of times. This rearrangement joins TRBV5-1 to TRBJ2-5; either TRBD1 or TRBD2 may fit D (6 bases each). The germline V gene encodes CDR1 SGHRS and CDR2 YFSETQ. The V end lost 9 bases, the J end lost 7 bases, and 22 bases lay between the germline ends. This CDR3 contains 14 residues. The CDR3 protein is CATQEVAGEVTQYF. CDR3 DNA sequence: TGCGCCACCCAAGAAGTGGCAGGGGAGGTGACCCAGTACTTC.

The chain couples TRBV9 to TRBJ2-4; D may correspond to TRBD1 or TRBD2 (6 bases each). This CDR3 is 13 amino acids long. V was trimmed by 0 bases and J by 9 bases, leaving 10 bases between them. Per germline, CDR1 SGDLS and CDR2 YYNGEE. In DNA form, the CDR3 reads TGTGCCAGCAGCGTAGGAGGGGGGAGCATTCAGTACTTC. It codes for CASSVGGGSIQYF. Full variable domain (remainder filled in from reference TRBV9 and TRBJ2-4): DSGVTQTPKHLITATGQRVTLRCSPRSGDLSVYWYQQSLDQGLQFLIQYYNGEERAKGNILERFSAQQFPDLHSELNLSSLELGDSALYFCASSVGGGSIQYFGAGTRLSVL.

V usage is TRBV3-1 and J usage is TRBJ2-1, with 7 bases identical to TRBD1. The CDR3 totals 13 residues. V was pared by 0 bases and J by 9 bases, with 2 bases of the junction left unmatched. Germline V gene lookup returns CDR1 LGHDT and CDR2 YNNKEL (reference sequence). The chain's CDR3 is CASSQDRTGEQFF. In nucleotides, the CDR3 is TGTGCCAGCAGCCAAGATAGGACAGGTGAGCAGTTCTTC.

CDR3 sequence: CSARDEEGLTMRPQYF. The CDR3 DNA reads TGCAGTGCTAGAGATGAAGAGGGGCTGACGATGAGGCCCCAGTATTTT. The chain employs TRBV20-1 and TRBJ1-5; D possibly uses TRBD1 or TRBD2 (5 bases each). The DNA end lines up better with TRBJ2-3; the J call may be wrong. There are 16 residues in the CDR3. Germline CDR1 is DFQATT and CDR2 is SNEGSKA (reference sequence).

The chain is built from TRBV11-2 and TRBJ2-1; 14 nucleotides agree with TRBD2. This CDR3 has 18 residues. The V gene end was trimmed by 5 bases and the J gene end by 8 bases; junction bases not matched to a gene: 14. CDR1 is SGHAT, CDR2 FQNNGV, per germline. DNA for the CDR3: TGTGCCAGCAGCCGATTGGCCGGGACTAGCGGGGGAGGATATGAGCAGTTCTTC. It specifies CASSRLAGTSGGGYEQFF. Full variable domain (rest looked up from reference TRBV11-2 and TRBJ2-1): EAGVAQSPRYKIIEKRQSVAFWCNPISGHATLYWYQQILGQGPKLLIQFQNNGVVDDSQLPKDRFSAERLKGVDSTLKIQPAKLEDSAVYLCASSRLAGTSGGGYEQFFGPGTRLTVL.

The rearrangement joins TRBV9 to TRBJ2-7, with 7 bases matching TRBD2. V was clipped by 5 bases and J by 3 bases; unmatched bases: 5. Germline CDR1 is SGDLS and CDR2 is YYNGEE. The CDR3 is 13 amino acids. The CDR3 sequence: CASRAGTHYEQYF. The CDR3 bases are TGTGCCAGCAGAGCGGGGACCCACTACGAGCAGTACTTC.

In its sample, this clonotype was seen many times. The rearrangement uses TRBV20-1 and TRBJ2-7; 7 nucleotides agree with TRBD1. CDR3 length: 15 residues. Germline values: CDR1 DFQATT, CDR2 SNEGSKA (reference sequence). V dropped 0 bases and J dropped 1; count of bases not matched to a gene: 6. CDR3 protein: CSARDGKGASYEQYF. In DNA, the CDR3 is TGCAGTGCTAGAGATGGGAAGGGGGCATCCTACGAGCAGTACTTC.

The V call is TRBV6-1, the J call TRBJ1-2; maybe TRBD1 (6 bases). V lost 6 bases and J 3 bases, leaving 14 bases between the germline ends. Germline-derived CDR1 and CDR2 are MNHNS and SASEGT. The CDR3 is 14 residues long. The DNA of the CDR3 is TGTGCCAGCAGCCAGGGGTCAAGCTACTATGGCTACACCTTC. This gives the protein CASSQGSSYYGYTF.

This rearrangement joins TRBV20-1 to TRBJ2-7, with 10 bases that match TRBD2. The CDR3 is made up of 14 amino acids. The V gene end was trimmed by 0 bases and the J gene end by 3 bases; junction bases not matched to a gene: 2. Germline values: CDR1 DFQATT, CDR2 SNEGSKA (reference sequence). CDR3 loop: CSARDGLAVYEQYF. The CDR3 DNA is TGCAGTGCTAGAGATGGACTAGCGGTCTACGAGCAGTACTTC.

This clonotype was observed at least ten times. The chain links TRBV11-2 to TRBJ1-1, with D possibly matching TRBD1 (5 bases). V was shortened by 5 bases and J by 0 bases, with 13 bases between the two germline ends. Germline CDR1 reads SGHAT; CDR2 reads FQNNGV. The CDR3 extends over 15 amino acids. The CDR3 is CASSQGATLNTEAFF. The CDR3 DNA reads TGTGCCAGCAGCCAAGGGGCAACCCTGAACACTGAAGCTTTCTTT. Full variable domain (outside the CDR3, taken from reference TRBV11-2 and TRBJ1-1): EAGVAQSPRYKIIEKRQSVAFWCNPISGHATLYWYQQILGQGPKLLIQFQNNGVVDDSQLPKDRFSAERLKGVDSTLKIQPAKLEDSAVYLCASSQGATLNTEAFFGQGTRLTVV.